This T cell receptor beta chain was documented in a study of neurological immune-mediated disorders. Across the whole study: A relapsing-remitting course was seen in most of the 34 multiple sclerosis patients and a secondary progressive course in 3.

This clonotype was counted ten times or more. The antigen remains undetermined. Study-wide results and caveats: When the repertoires were sorted by phylogenetic grouping, those of 18 of 34 multiple sclerosis patients ended up in one related-CDR3 cluster, a possible signature. Multiple sclerosis patients had less TCR clonal expansion than even healthy controls, unlike HTLV-1-associated myelopathy.

Indicated time point: longitudinal time-point 3. 5'RACE with 10-nucleotide random UMIs generated the cDNA. MiXCR was run by TCRdb on the 5' RACE reads, yielding one entry per CDR3 protein. The sample contains some 80,000 distinct CDR3 sequences, roughly 4.3% of which appear only once. Germline V CDR1 and CDR2: ENHRY, SYGVKD. This CDR3 is 16 amino acids long. V was pared by 0 bases and J by 2 bases, with 13 bases between. The chain couples TRBV10-3 to TRBJ2-5; D uncertain. This clonotype originated in a woman aged 60-75 years with multiple sclerosis. Sequenced input: PBMCs. The CDR3 here is CAISESRAGPQETQYF. The CDR3, as DNA: TGTGCCATCAGTGAGTCGAGAGCAGGACCGCAAGAGACCCAGTACTTC.